One and the same sample provided the 24 T cell receptor beta chains below, sequenced in a study of blood T cells in healthy people across ages. PCR was performed a second time for about 7 to 11 cycles using a sample-barcoded 5' primer and a J-beta primer mix. From the 5' RACE reads, TCRdb called clonotypes with MiXCR, one entry per CDR3 protein. The data show 550,000 to 600,000 distinct CDR3 sequences, roughly 29% seen once. Sequencing was carried out using blood. These receptors all stem from a woman aged 70-85 years in good health.

The chain uses TRBV2 and TRBJ2-7, with TRBD2 matching 12 bases. CDR1 is SNHLY and CDR2 is FYNNEI in the germline V gene. The CDR3 spans 14 residues. The trim removed 2 bases at V and 6 bases at J, leaving 2 bases unmatched. CDR3 DNA sequence: TGTGCCAGCAGTGAAAGACTAGCGGGGGCCGAGCAGTACTTC. It yields the protein CASSERLAGAEQYF.

The rearrangement links TRBV7-9 to TRBJ2-5; 8 nucleotides align to TRBD1. CDR1 is SEHNR, CDR2 FQNEAQ, per germline (reference sequence). Unmatched junction bases numbered 11, after V lost 5 bases and J lost 0 bases. The CDR3 extends over 17 amino acids. The CDR3 sequence is CASSATLDRENQETQYF. CDR3 coding DNA: TGTGCCAGCAGCGCTACCCTGGACAGGGAAAACCAAGAGACCCAGTACTTC.

The sample holds a few counts of this clonotype. V gene TRBV6-6 combines with J gene TRBJ2-7; no reliable D call. V lost 8 bases to trimming and J lost 2 bases, with 13 bases between them. Germline V CDR1 and CDR2: MNHNY, SVGAGI (reference sequence). The CDR3 has 13 amino acids. CDR3 sequence (DNA): TGTGCCAGCCGTCTGGGCGGCACCTACGAGCAGTACTTC. Protein: CASRLGGTYEQYF.

At least ten counts were recorded for this clonotype. This sequence joins TRBV5-1 and TRBJ1-4; D call uncertain. Looked up from germline, CDR1 is SGHRS and CDR2 is YFSETQ. V was trimmed by 3 bases and J by 0 bases, leaving 6 bases between them. The CDR3 has 14 amino acids. The CDR3 DNA sequence: TGCGCCAGCAGCTCGGGATCAACTAATGAAAAACTGTTTTTT. This gives the protein CASSSGSTNEKLFF.

This clonotype was seen only a few times. This rearrangement joins TRBV2 to TRBJ2-7; D not resolved. V was cut by 4 bases and J by 5 bases, with 18 bases left in between. The germline V gene encodes CDR1 SNHLY and CDR2 FYNNEI. The length of the CDR3 is 15 residues. CDR3 bases: TGTGCCAGCAGTGCCGAAAGGCAGGTGGTAGACGAGCAGTACTTC. This gives the protein CASSAERQVVDEQYF.

The gene calls are TRBV5-1 and TRBJ2-7; 7 bases agree with TRBD2. The CDR3 contains 14 residues. Germline values: CDR1 SGHRS, CDR2 YFSETQ. With 4 bases clipped from V and 7 bases from J, the junction kept 11 bases outside the gene matches. CDR3 residues: CASSGGGAMAEQYF. In nucleotides, the CDR3 is TGCGCCAGCAGCGGCGGGGGAGCCATGGCAGAGCAGTACTTC.

The CDR3 spells CASSDPRRGMVETQYF. Here the CDR3 DNA reads TGTGCCAGCAGTGACCCCCGCCGGGGGATGGTGGAGACCCAGTACTTC. The genes are TRBV6-2 or TRBV6-3 and TRBJ2-5; D perhaps matches TRBD2 (6 bases). The ends were cut back, 5 bases at V and 5 bases at J, with 21 bases in the middle. CDR1 is MNHEY, CDR2 SVGEGT, per germline. The CDR3 length is 16 residues.

Many counts were recorded for this clonotype. CDR3 amino acids: CASSFQGGDTEAFF. The DNA of the CDR3 is TGTGCCAGCAGCTTTCAGGGAGGAGACACTGAAGCTTTCTTT. The chain couples TRBV7-2 to TRBJ1-1, with D possibly TRBD1 on 5 matching bases. This CDR3 contains 14 residues. Deletions cut 3 bases from V and 3 bases from J, with 11 bases between. Germline CDR1 reads SGHTA; CDR2 reads FQGNSA.

In its sample, this clonotype was seen a few times. The chain combines TRBV7-9 with TRBJ1-1; maybe TRBD1 (5 bases). The CDR3 is 14 residues long. The V gene lost 5 bases and the J gene lost 4 bases, with 14 bases spanning the gap. The germline gives CDR1 SEHNR, CDR2 FQNEAQ (reference sequence). The DNA for the CDR3 is TGTGCCAGCAGCCCGGGAGGGGCTGGCACTGAAGCTTTCTTT. This gives the protein CASSPGGAGTEAFF.

The sample holds a few counts of this clonotype. J is TRBJ2-5 and V is TRBV7-9; 14 nucleotides align to TRBD2. The J call may be incorrect, as the DNA end agrees better with TRBJ2-1. Germline V gene sequence: CDR1 SEHNR, CDR2 FQNEAQ (reference sequence). This CDR3 spans 18 amino acids. CDR3 amino acids: CASSLALEGTSGGNEQFF. The CDR3, as DNA: TGTGCCAGCAGCTTGGCTCTGGAAGGGACTAGCGGGGGAAATGAGCAGTTCTTC.

This clonotype was seen a handful of times. V is TRBV7-2 and J is TRBJ2-7, with a weak D call TRBD2 (6 bases). Germline V gene sequence: CDR1 SGHTA, CDR2 FQGNSA. The ends were cut back, 1 base at V and 0 bases at J, with 10 bases in the middle. CDR3 length equals 15 residues. The CDR3 protein is CASSLGGAVSYEQYF. The CDR3 bases are TGTGCCAGCAGCTTAGGCGGGGCGGTCTCCTACGAGCAGTACTTC.

This clonotype turned up a few times. This sequence joins TRBV27 and TRBJ2-1, with 8 bases matching TRBD2. Germline CDR1 reads MNHEY; CDR2 reads SMNVEV (reference sequence). V was clipped by 5 bases and J by 3 bases; unmatched bases: 9. This CDR3 region has 16 residues. The CDR3 DNA is TGTGCCAGCAGTCGTCCCGGGACTAGAAGCTACAATGAGCAGTTCTTC. This encodes CASSRPGTRSYNEQFF.

The chain recombines TRBV28 with TRBJ2-7; 7 bases are a match to TRBD2. With V trimmed by 7 bases and J by 4 bases, 4 bases remained unmatched. The CDR3 length is 12 residues. CDR1 is MDHEN and CDR2 is SYDVKM in the germline V gene. As DNA, the CDR3 is TGTGCCAGCACCCTGGGGGGGTACGAGCAGTACTTC. The encoded protein is CASTLGGYEQYF.

This sequence joins TRBV4-3 and TRBJ2-2, with 10 positions matching TRBD2. The ends lost 2 bases at V and 4 bases at J; junction bases unmatched: 4. Germline loops: CDR1 LGHNA, CDR2 YSLEER. The CDR3 runs to 16 residues. The CDR3 region is CASSQRLAGTTGELFF. The DNA for the CDR3 is TGCGCCAGCAGCCAAAGACTAGCGGGCACCACCGGGGAGCTGTTTTTT.

This sequence joins TRBV7-9 and TRBJ1-1; TRBD1 matches at 9 bases. The CDR3 runs to 16 residues. Trimming removed 5 bases from V and 0 bases from J; junction bases left unmatched: 7. Germline V CDR1 and CDR2: SEHNR, FQNEAQ (reference sequence). In DNA, the CDR3 is TGTGCCAGCAGCCCTCGGGACAGGGTAATGAACACTGAAGCTTTCTTT. Translation: CASSPRDRVMNTEAFF. The full variable domain, in which reference TRBV7-9 and TRBJ1-1 provide the parts outside the CDR3, is DTGVSQNPRHKITKRGQNVTFRCDPISEHNRLYWYRQTLGQGPEFLTYFQNEAQLEKSRLLSDRFSAERPKGSFSTLEIQRTEQGDSAMYLCASSPRDRVMNTEAFFGQGTRLTVV.

This clonotype occurred a few times. The chain links TRBV12-3 or TRBV12-4 to TRBJ1-1; D is undetermined. The CDR3 is 14 amino acids. V was pared by 7 bases and J by 0 bases, with 12 bases between. The CDR3 loop reads CASIGRILNTEAFF. In nucleotides, the CDR3 is TGTGCCAGCATAGGTCGGATTCTGAACACTGAAGCTTTCTTT.

The chain uses TRBV7-2 and TRBJ2-7; D remains ambiguous. Trimming removed 2 bases at V and 3 bases at J, with 20 bases between. Per germline, CDR1 SGHTA and CDR2 FQGNSA. The CDR3 length is 17 residues. CDR3 protein: CASSLRSTGTIHYEQYF. Written as DNA, the CDR3 is TGTGCCAGCAGCTTACGCAGTACCGGTACAATCCACTACGAGCAGTACTTC.

This clonotype came up many times. V is TRBV12-3 or TRBV12-4 and J is TRBJ2-7; TRBD1 aligns across 9 bases. CDR3 length: 16 residues. J gave up 2 bases and V 6 bases, and 11 bases lay outside the gene matches. This CDR3 reads CASRPTTGTGTYEQYF. The DNA of the CDR3 is TGTGCCAGCAGGCCAACAACCGGGACAGGGACCTACGAGCAGTACTTC.

In this sample, this clonotype turned up a few times. The genes are TRBV11-2 and TRBJ1-1; D unresolved. This CDR3 spans 13 amino acids. V lost 0 bases, J lost 7 bases, and 9 bases lay in between. Germline lookup yields CDR1 SGHAT and CDR2 FQNNGV. Here the CDR3 reads CASSLDPALEAFF. In DNA, the CDR3 is TGTGCCAGCAGCTTAGATCCGGCCCTTGAAGCTTTCTTT. Combining the CDR3 with reference TRBV11-2 and TRBJ1-1 gives the whole variable domain EAGVAQSPRYKIIEKRQSVAFWCNPISGHATLYWYQQILGQGPKLLIQFQNNGVVDDSQLPKDRFSAERLKGVDSTLKIQPAKLEDSAVYLCASSLDPALEAFFGQGTRLTVV.

Concerning this clonotype: A clone one base away is much larger, so this may be a read error. The chain uses TRBV24-1 and TRBJ2-3; D is undetermined. From germline, CDR1 is KGHDR and CDR2 SFDVKD. The CDR3 loop spans 11 amino acids. Trimming removed 7 bases from V and 2 bases from J, with 3 bases in between. The CDR3 protein is CATSVTDTQYF. The CDR3 bases are TGTGCCACCAGCGTCACAGATACGCAGTATTTT.

CDR3 sequence reads: CASSSIQGNEQFF. The CDR3 DNA reads as TGTGCCAGCAGTTCGATACAGGGGAATGAGCAGTTCTTC. J is TRBJ2-1 and V is TRBV7-9; TRBD1 agrees at 7 bases. Germline loops: CDR1 SEHNR, CDR2 FQNEAQ (reference sequence). The CDR3 consists of 13 residues. V was clipped by 6 bases and J by 7 bases; unmatched bases: 6. The full variable domain, rest sourced from reference TRBV7-9 and TRBJ2-1, is DTGVSQNPRHKITKRGQNVTFRCDPISEHNRLYWYRQTLGQGPEFLTYFQNEAQLEKSRLLSDRFSAERPKGSFSTLEIQRTEQGDSAMYLCASSSIQGNEQFFGPGTRLTVL.

This clonotype has just a few counts. The chain is built from TRBV20-1 and TRBJ1-2; tentative D call: TRBD1 (6 bases). Germline loops: CDR1 DFQATT, CDR2 SNEGSKA (reference sequence). The CDR3 length is 13 residues. The germline V and J ends were trimmed by 1 base and 4 bases, with 10 bases remaining between them. CDR3: CSARVGGAYGYTF. CDR3 bases: TGCAGTGCTAGAGTAGGGGGGGCCTATGGCTACACCTTC.

This clonotype has only one observation. This rearrangement joins TRBV6-6 to TRBJ2-1; D gene ambiguous. This CDR3 contains 14 residues. With 8 bases removed from V and 2 bases from J, the gap between germline ends came to 13 bases. Germline loops: CDR1 MNHNY, CDR2 SVGAGI (reference sequence). CDR3 protein: CASAQGLAYNEQFF. As DNA, the CDR3 is TGTGCCAGCGCCCAAGGGCTTGCCTACAATGAGCAGTTCTTC.

The V and J genes are TRBV6-5 and TRBJ1-3, with no clear D. Germline CDR1 reads MNHEY; CDR2 reads SVGAGI. Trimming cost V 5 bases and J 0 bases, with 8 bases left between them. The CDR3 consists of 14 residues. CDR3 nucleotide sequence: TGTGCCAGCAGTCAAGTTCCCTCTGGAAACACCATATATTTT. Translated, it gives CASSQVPSGNTIYF.